The present entry profiles one T cell receptor beta chain with its context. The antigen is not known. The data belong to a study of cytomegalovirus exposure and HLA in healthy donors. CDR3 length equals 13 residues. Germline CDR1 is KGHSH and CDR2 is LQKENI. Trimming removed 1 base at V and 8 bases at J, with 11 bases between. Study-level findings and limits: Accurate HLA-A and HLA-B prediction from TCR beta sequences was reported for most subjects. Among immune exposure information, only CMV serostatus was available.

60 Vbeta and 13 Jbeta primers were used in PCR. TCRdb's copy holds only in-frame clones and misses some; the assay was immunoSEQ multiplex PCR. The sample consists of 95,000 to 150,000 clones, more than 60% of them appearing once. The sample comprised PBMCs. The receptor comes from a man aged 18 to 29 in good health and CMV-seronegative. The rearrangement links TRBV18 to TRBJ1-1; D remains ambiguous. The CDR3 region has the DNA TGTGCCAGCTCACCACAGGGAACGGGAGAAGCTTTCTTT. This codes for CASSPQGTGEAFF.